This TCR beta chain was retrieved from a study of T cell responses to AZD1222 COVID-19 vaccine. TCRdb's copy holds only in-frame clones and misses some; the assay was immunoSEQ multiplex PCR. The table shows more than 95,000 clones, with around nine tenths occurring only once. Trimming cost V 5 bases and J 7 bases, with 20 bases left between them. The germline V gene has CDR1 MNHEY and CDR2 SMNVEV (reference sequence). This CDR3 has 16 amino acids. This receptor was identified in an adult in good health. Sequencing used peripheral blood, obtained on day 0 of AZD1222 vaccination. The V and J genes are TRBV27 and TRBJ1-4; a weak D match, TRBD1 (5 bases). DNA for the CDR3: TGTGCCAGCAGTCCCGGGGTGGGGGTCGGTGGTGAAAAACTGTTTTTT. Encoded protein: CASSPGVGVGGEKLFF. Full variable domain (missing parts from reference TRBV27 and TRBJ1-4): EAQVTQNPRYLITVTGKKLTVTCSQNMNHEYMSWYRQDPGLGLRQIYYSMNVEVTDKGDVPEGYKVSRKEKRNFPLILESPSPNQTSLYFCASSPGVGVGGEKLFFGSGTQLSVL.